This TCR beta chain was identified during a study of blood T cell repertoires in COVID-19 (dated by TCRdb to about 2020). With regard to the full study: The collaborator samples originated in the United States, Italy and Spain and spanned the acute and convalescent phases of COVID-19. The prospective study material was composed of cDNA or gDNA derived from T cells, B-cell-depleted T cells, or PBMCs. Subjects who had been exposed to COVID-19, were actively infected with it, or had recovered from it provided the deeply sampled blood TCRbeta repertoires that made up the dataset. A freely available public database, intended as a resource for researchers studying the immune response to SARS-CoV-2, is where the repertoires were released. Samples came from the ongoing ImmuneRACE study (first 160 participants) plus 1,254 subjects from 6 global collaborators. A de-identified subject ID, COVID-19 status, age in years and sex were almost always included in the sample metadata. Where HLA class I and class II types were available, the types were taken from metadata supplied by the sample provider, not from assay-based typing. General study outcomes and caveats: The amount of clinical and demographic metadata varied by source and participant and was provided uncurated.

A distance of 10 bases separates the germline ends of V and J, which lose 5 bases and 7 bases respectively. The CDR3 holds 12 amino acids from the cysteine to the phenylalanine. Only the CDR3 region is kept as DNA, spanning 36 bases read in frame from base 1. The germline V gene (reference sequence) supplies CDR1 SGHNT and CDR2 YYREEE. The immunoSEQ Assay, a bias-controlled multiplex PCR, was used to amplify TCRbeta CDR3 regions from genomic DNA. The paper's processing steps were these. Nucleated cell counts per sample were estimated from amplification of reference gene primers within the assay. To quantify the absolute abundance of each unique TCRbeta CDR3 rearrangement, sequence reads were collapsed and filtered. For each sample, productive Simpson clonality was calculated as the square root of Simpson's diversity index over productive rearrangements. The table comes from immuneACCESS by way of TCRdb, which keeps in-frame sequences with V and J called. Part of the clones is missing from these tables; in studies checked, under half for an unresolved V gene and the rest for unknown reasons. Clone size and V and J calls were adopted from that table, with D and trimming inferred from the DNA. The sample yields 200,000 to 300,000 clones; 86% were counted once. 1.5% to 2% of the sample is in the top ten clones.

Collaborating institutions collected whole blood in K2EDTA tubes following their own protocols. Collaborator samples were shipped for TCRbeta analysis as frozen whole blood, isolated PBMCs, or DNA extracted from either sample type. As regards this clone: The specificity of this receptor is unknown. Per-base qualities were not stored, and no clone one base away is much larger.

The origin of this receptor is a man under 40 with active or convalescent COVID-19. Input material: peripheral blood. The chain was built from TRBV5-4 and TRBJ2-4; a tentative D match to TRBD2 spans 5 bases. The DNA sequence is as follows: TGTGCCAGCAGTCCGGGGTCGAACATTCAGTACTTC. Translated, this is CASSPGSNIQYF.